This T cell receptor beta chain was retrieved from a study of T cell responses to AZD1222 COVID-19 vaccine. Study-wide results and limits: When two AZD1222 doses had been given, Spike-specific TCR breadth and depth rose. Clonal diversity was possibly underestimated, and the donors were mostly white British, with more females. Unmutated regions of variants are reportedly targeted by nearly half of spike-specific TCRs.

Clones were sequenced by immunoSEQ multiplex PCR, and TCRdb holds only the in-frame ones, with some missing. The table lists 100,000 to 150,000 clones, around 83% of them singletons. The V and J ends lost 2 bases and 7 bases respectively, with 14 bases between them. Germline CDR1 reads SGHTA; CDR2 reads FQGNSA. This CDR3 spans 15 amino acids. With respect to this clone: Its cognate antigen is unknown.

The sequence derives from an adult who received the AZD1222 COVID-19 vaccine. The sequenced sample was peripheral blood, obtained 28 days after the second AZD1222 dose. The chain recombines TRBV7-2 with TRBJ2-2; maybe TRBD2 (7 bases). The CDR3 is CASSLRGRVGGELFF. The CDR3 DNA reads TGTGCCAGCAGCTTAAGGGGGAGGGTAGGCGGGGAGCTGTTTTTT. The full variable domain, rest sourced from reference TRBV7-2 and TRBJ2-2, is GAGVSQSPSNKVTEKGKDVELRCDPISGHTALYWYRQSLGQGLEFLIYFQGNSAPDKSGLPSDRFSAERTGGSVSTLTIQRTQQEDSAVYLCASSLRGRVGGELFFGEGSRLTVL.